This TCR beta chain came from a study of cytomegalovirus exposure and HLA in healthy donors. The overall study: The approximately 110 validation repertoires used a platform that matched the one used for the roughly 650 first-cohort repertoires, as a later analysis reported. Overall study findings and caveats: Three CMV-associated chains were confirmed in vitro to be specific for CMV antigens. Some 150 TCR beta chains were listed as cytomegalovirus-associated.

The assay was immunoSEQ multiplex PCR, and TCRdb's table has in-frame clones only and misses some. The table shows about 160,000 clones, with under 90% occurring only once. Concerning this clone: As yet, its antigen is unknown.

The CDR3 runs to 17 residues. J gave up 3 bases and V 4 bases, and 15 bases lay outside the gene matches. In germline, CDR1 is SGHRS, CDR2 YFSETQ. This clonotype was obtained from a man younger than 35 in good health and CMV-seropositive. The V and J genes are TRBV5-1 and TRBJ1-1, with 7 bases aligning to TRBD1. The sample consisted of PBMCs. CDR3 amino acids: CASSRGQNNRIHTEAFF. CDR3 DNA: TGCGCCAGCAGCCGGGGACAGAACAACCGGATACACACTGAAGCTTTCTTT.